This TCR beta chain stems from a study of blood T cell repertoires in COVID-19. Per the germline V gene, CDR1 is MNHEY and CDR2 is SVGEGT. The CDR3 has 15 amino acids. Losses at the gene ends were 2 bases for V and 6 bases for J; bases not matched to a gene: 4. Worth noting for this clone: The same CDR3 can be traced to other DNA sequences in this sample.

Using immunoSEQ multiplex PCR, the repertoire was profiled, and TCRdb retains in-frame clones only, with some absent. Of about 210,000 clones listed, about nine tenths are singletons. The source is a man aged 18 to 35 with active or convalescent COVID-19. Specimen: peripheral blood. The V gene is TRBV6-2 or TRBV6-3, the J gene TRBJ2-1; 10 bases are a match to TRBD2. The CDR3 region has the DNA TGTGCCAGCAGTTACAGACTAGCGGGCATCAATGAGCAGTTCTTC. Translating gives CASSYRLAGINEQFF.